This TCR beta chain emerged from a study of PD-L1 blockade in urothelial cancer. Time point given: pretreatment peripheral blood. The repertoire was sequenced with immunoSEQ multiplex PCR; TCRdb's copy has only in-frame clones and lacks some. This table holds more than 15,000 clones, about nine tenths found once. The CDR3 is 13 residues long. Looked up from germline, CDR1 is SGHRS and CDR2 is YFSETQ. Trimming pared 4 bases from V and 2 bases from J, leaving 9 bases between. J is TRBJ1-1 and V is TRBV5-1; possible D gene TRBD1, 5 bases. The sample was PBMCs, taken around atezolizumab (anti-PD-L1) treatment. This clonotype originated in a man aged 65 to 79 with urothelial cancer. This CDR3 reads CASSPGGNTEAFF. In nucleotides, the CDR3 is TGCGCCAGCAGCCCGGGGGGAAACACTGAAGCTTTCTTT.